The source of this T cell receptor beta chain is a study of T cells in severe cutaneous drug reactions (dated by TCRdb to 2018 to 2020). A note on the overall study: Between 2011 and 2018, patients were recruited from Taiwan, Thailand and a European registry network. Enrollment was limited to patients whose SJS/TEN or DRESS diagnosis was probable or definite according to RegiSCAR criteria. The Naranjo algorithm and the ALDEN drug causality algorithm were used to identify the culprit drug. Blister fluids/cells, PBMC and other biological samples were taken from patients in the acute stage or the recovery stage. The study combined bulk TCR sequencing with single-cell sequencing, quantitative PCR validation, functional assays and transgenic mouse experiments. Libraries were prepared using iRepertoire multiplex PCR, and a comparison was cited by the authors in which similar capture of abundant clonotypes was shown across iRepertoire and 5' RACE methods with or without UMI.

By frequency, this clonotype is medium-sized (0.01 to 0.1%), with no count recorded. Which antigen it targets is not known. What the research found in general, with its limitations: CBZ-SJS/TEN patients showed strongly increased TRBV12-4 usage, with averages of 30% to 35% in blister cells and about 5% in PBMC. Although undetectable or scarce in tolerant-control and healthy-donor PBMC, a public TCRbeta CDR3 was found in all seven CBZ-SJS/TEN blister samples, at a mean of about 15%. The authors noted that whether the public TCR generalizes to SJS/TEN caused by other drugs still needs further study.

For both bulk and single-cell sequencing, libraries were prepared with the iRepertoire multiplex PCR system and TCR subtype-specific primers. Bulk TCR beta libraries were generated by multiplex PCR with primers targeting V, D and J gene regions. Roughly 100-550 ng of RNA per sample served as input for bulk TCR library preparation. Bulk TCR beta amplicons were sequenced on an Illumina MiSeq. In the paper's pipeline: Sample misassignments and low-quality sequencing reads were filtered out during quality control steps. The amino acids lying between the V-gene Y[YFLI]C motif and the J-segment [FW]GXGT motif were defined as CDR3. TRBV and TRBJ gene assignments and CDR3 clonotypes followed the IMGT database. Per-sample TRBV expression was normalized to the mean of the same gene in PBMC from 35 to 55 healthy donors. After the reads were reprocessed by TCRdb, one entry was made per CDR3 protein sequence, with no DNA. TCRdb assigned the V and J calls; the authors' analysis was not used. In this sample's table one finds about 1,400 distinct CDR3 sequences. The biggest ten clones account for around half of the sample.

The CDR3 measures 14 amino acids from cysteine to phenylalanine. Only the protein is available. The germline V gene specifies SNHLY as CDR1 and FYNNEI as CDR2. Sequenced donors were patients with carbamazepine-induced Stevens-Johnson syndrome or toxic epidermal necrolysis (CBZ-SJS/TEN). To look for drug-specific clonotypes, next-generation sequencing was used to profile the T cell receptor repertoires of patients with drug-induced severe cutaneous adverse reactions. The RNA source was either peripheral blood mononuclear cells or blister cells from skin lesions. The sequence joins TRBV2 to TRBJ2-3; TCRdb's assignment of TRBD1 cannot be checked, as there is no DNA. The sequenced sample consisted of cells from a skin blister. The cell subset or site label for this specimen denotes: unsorted cells from skin lesion blisters. This clonotype was obtained from a human donor with a severe cutaneous adverse drug reaction. The CDR3 protein: CAKEGGGSTDTQYF.